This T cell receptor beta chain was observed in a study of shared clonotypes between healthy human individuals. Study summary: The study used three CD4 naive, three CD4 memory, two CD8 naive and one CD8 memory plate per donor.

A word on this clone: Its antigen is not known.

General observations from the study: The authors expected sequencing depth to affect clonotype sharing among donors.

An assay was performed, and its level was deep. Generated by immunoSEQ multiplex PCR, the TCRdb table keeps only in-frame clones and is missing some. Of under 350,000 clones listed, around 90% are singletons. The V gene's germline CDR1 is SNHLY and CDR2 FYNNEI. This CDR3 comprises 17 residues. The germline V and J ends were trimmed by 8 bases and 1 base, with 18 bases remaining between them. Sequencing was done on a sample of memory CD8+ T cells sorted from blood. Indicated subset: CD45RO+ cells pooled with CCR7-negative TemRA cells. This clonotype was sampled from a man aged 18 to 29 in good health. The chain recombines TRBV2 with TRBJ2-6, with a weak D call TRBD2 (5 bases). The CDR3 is CASPGNPTLSGANVLTF. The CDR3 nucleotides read TGTGCCAGCCCGGGAAATCCGACCTTATCTGGGGCCAACGTCCTGACTTTC.